What follows describes a single T cell receptor beta chain. This entry is derived from a study of blood T cell repertoires in COVID-19. In germline, CDR1 is KGHSH, CDR2 LQKENI. The CDR3 covers 16 residues. The ends were cut back, 1 base at V and 1 base at J, with 10 bases in the middle. Profiling relied on immunoSEQ multiplex PCR, and the TCRdb table lists in-frame clones only, not all of them. Of some 250,000 clones in the sample, 75% to 90% were seen once. This sequence joins TRBV18 and TRBJ2-2; D may be TRBD1 (5 bases). Sequencing was done on a sample of PBMCs or T cells enriched from blood (not recorded which). The receptor's source is a man aged 35-49 years who had recovered from COVID-19. For the CDR3, the DNA is TGTGCCAGCTCACCACTCTGGCAGGGGAACACCGGGGAGCTGTTTTTT. Translated, it gives CASSPLWQGNTGELFF.